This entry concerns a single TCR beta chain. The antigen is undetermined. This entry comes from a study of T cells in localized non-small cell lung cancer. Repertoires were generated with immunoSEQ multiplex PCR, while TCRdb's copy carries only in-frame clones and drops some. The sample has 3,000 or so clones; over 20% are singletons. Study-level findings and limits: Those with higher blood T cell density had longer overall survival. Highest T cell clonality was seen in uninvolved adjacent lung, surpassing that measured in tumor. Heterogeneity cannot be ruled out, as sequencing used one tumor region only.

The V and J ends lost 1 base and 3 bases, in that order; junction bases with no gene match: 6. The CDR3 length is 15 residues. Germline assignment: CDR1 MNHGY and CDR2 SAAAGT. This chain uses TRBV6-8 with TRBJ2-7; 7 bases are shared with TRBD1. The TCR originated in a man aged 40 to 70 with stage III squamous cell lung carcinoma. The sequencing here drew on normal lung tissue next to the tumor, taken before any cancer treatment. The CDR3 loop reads CASSYWVGTDYEQYF. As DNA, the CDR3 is TGTGCCAGCAGTTACTGGGTAGGGACAGACTACGAGCAGTACTTC.